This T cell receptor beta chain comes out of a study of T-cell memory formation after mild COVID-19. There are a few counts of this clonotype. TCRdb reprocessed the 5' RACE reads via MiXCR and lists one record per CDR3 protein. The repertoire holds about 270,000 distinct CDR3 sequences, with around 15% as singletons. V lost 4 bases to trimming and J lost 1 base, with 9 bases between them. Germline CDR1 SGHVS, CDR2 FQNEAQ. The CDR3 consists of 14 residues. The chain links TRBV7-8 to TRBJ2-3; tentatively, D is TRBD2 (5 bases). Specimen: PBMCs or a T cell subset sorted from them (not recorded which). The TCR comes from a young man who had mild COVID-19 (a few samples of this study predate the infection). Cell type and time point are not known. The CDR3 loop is CASSSGWGTDTQYF. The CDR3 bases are TGTGCCAGCAGCTCGGGGTGGGGCACAGATACGCAGTATTTT.